This TCR beta chain appears in the sequencing data of a study of OX40 agonist ivuxolimab in advanced cancers. Study-level background: Ivuxolimab, which patients received intravenously every 2 weeks, was dosed at 0.01 to 10 mg/kg.

Clones were sequenced by immunoSEQ multiplex PCR, and TCRdb holds only the in-frame ones, with some missing. The sample yields approximately 99,000 clones, roughly 90% seen once. General study points: The average count of expanded clones was higher among CD8+ T cells than among CD4+. Low normalized clonal expansion also occurred in some nonresponding patients. Both blood CD4+ and CD8+ T cells showed clonal growth by week 6 at 0.1 to 3.0 mg/kg.

V shed 5 bases and J shed 4 bases, with 9 bases lying between them. The CDR3 loop spans 11 amino acids. Per germline, CDR1 DFQATT and CDR2 SNEGSKA (reference sequence). Worth noting for this clone: Its antigen is unknown.

The rearrangement joins TRBV20-1 to TRBJ2-7; D uncertain. The TCR comes from an adult with an advanced solid tumor such as melanoma, head and neck, liver or kidney cancer. The source material was CD4+ or CD8+ T cells sorted from blood, sampled in a trial of the OX40 agonist ivuxolimab. CDR3 DNA sequence: TGCAGTGCTGTGAAGGATTACGAGCAGTACTTC. Its protein is CSAVKDYEQYF.